These T cell receptor beta chains were read from a single sample in a study of CD8 T cells in Susac syndrome. TCRdb re-analysed the immunoSEQ multiplex PCR reads in MiXCR, keeping a single row per CDR3 protein. The sample lists 95,000 to 150,000 distinct CDR3 sequences; 85% to 95% were seen once. Specimen: CD8+ T cells from PBMCs. Source of these receptors: a human donor with Susac syndrome. The CDR3 runs from the conserved cysteine through the conserved F or W. Fields, in order: J gene, clone size, D gene, V gene, CDR3 DNA, CDR3 protein. A D gene is named only where the DNA matches it firmly. Clone size is stated in some rows and not others, as once, few, many or a class when expanded.

TRBJ2-1	NA	NA	TRBV6-2/TRBV6-3	TGTGCCAGCAGCCGACCTTTCCATGAGCAGTTCTTC	CASSRPFHEQFF
TRBJ2-5	NA	NA	TRBV24-1	TGTGCCACCAGTGATACCGGACAGACCCAGTACTTC	CATSDTGQTQYF
TRBJ1-2	NA	TRBD1	TRBV2	TGTGCCAGCAGTGAAAGGAGGGGGCAAGGGGGCTACACCTTC	CASSERRGQGGYTF
TRBJ1-5	NA	NA	TRBV5-1	TGCGCCAGCAGCCTTTCCCCCGGGGTAAATCAGCCCCAGCATTTT	CASSLSPGVNQPQHF
TRBJ2-1	once	TRBD2	TRBV9	TGTGCCAGCAGCGTAGGCGGGGGGGCATCCAATGAGCAGTTCTTC	CASSVGGGASNEQFF
TRBJ2-2	NA	TRBD2	TRBV4-2	TGTGCCAGCAGTCAACTAGCGGGGGGGCTCACCGGGGAGCTGTTTTTT	CASSQLAGGLTGELFF
TRBJ2-5	NA	TRBD2	TRBV30	TGTGCCTGGAGTCCTAGCGGGGGGCTGAAAGAGACCCAGTACTTC	CAWSPSGGLKETQYF
TRBJ1-2	NA	NA	TRBV27	TGTGCCAGCAGTCCAAGCCCGGGGGCCTATGGCTACACCTTC	CASSPSPGAYGYTF
TRBJ2-7	NA	TRBD2	TRBV7-2	TGTGCCAGCAGCTTAGCGCGGGAGCCCTACGAGCAGTACTTC	CASSLAREPYEQYF
TRBJ2-7	NA	NA	TRBV10-2	TGCGCCAGCAGTGAGTATCGGGAAACCTACGAGCAGTACTTC	CASSEYRETYEQYF
TRBJ2-7	NA	TRBD2	TRBV15	TGTGCCACCAGCAGTTATAGCGGGGCGTACGAGCAGTACTTC	CATSSYSGAYEQYF
TRBJ1-2	NA	TRBD1	TRBV14	TGTGCCAGCGCCCGGACAGGGGAGGGCTATGGCTACACCTTC	CASARTGEGYGYTF
TRBJ1-1	NA	TRBD1	TRBV9	TGTGCCAGCAGCTCCCTAAACAGGGGGCAAGAGAACACTGAAGCTTTCTTT	CASSSLNRGQENTEAFF
TRBJ2-3	few	TRBD1	TRBV6-1	TGTGCCAGCAGTGTACGGGACAGGGGTATCACAGATACGCAGTATTTT	CASSVRDRGITDTQYF
TRBJ1-1	NA	TRBD1	TRBV7-9	TGTGCCAGCAGCTCCGGGACAGGGCCACCCCCTCGGGTTGAAGCTTTCTTT	CASSSGTGPPPRVEAFF
TRBJ2-7	NA	TRBD1	TRBV12-5	TGTGCTAGTGGTTTGGTTCGGACAGGGGGTTTCCACGAGCAGTACTTC	CASGLVRTGGFHEQYF
TRBJ2-1	once	NA	TRBV4-1	TGCGCCAGCAGCCAAGATAGGGCACAGGGTCAAGAGCAGTTCTTC	CASSQDRAQGQEQFF
TRBJ2-1	NA	NA	TRBV5-6	TGTGCCAGCAGCTTGCTCTACTACAATGAGCAGTTCTTC	CASSLLYYNEQFF
TRBJ2-7	NA	NA	TRBV3-1	TGTGCCAGCAGCCAAGATCAGGAGACGCTCTCCTACGAGCAGTACTTC	CASSQDQETLSYEQYF
TRBJ2-1	NA	TRBD2	TRBV20-1	TGCAGTGCTTCTAGCGGGGCCTCCTACAATGAGCAGTTCTTC	CSASSGASYNEQFF
TRBJ1-5	few	NA	TRBV29-1	TGCAGCGTTGAATACGGGGATAGCAATCAGCCCCAGCATTTT	CSVEYGDSNQPQHF
TRBJ2-3	NA	NA	TRBV27	TGTGCCAGCAGTTTAGTCCTAGGGGGCACAGATACGCAGTATTTT	CASSLVLGGTDTQYF
TRBJ1-1	NA	NA	TRBV20-1	TGCAGTGCTATACAGCTAGAGGGGCTGAACACTGAAGCTTTCTTT	CSAIQLEGLNTEAFF
TRBJ2-3	NA	NA	TRBV12-3/TRBV12-4	TGTGCCAGCAGTTTTGCGGCTGTGACAGATACGCAGTATTTT	CASSFAAVTDTQYF
TRBJ2-1	NA	NA	TRBV20-1	TGCGCAAAGGGGGGTCTCTCCTACAATGAGCAGTTCTTC	CAKGGLSYNEQFF
TRBJ1-2	NA	NA	TRBV25-1	TGTGCCAGCAGTGAATATGGGGGGGGATATGGCTACACCTTC	CASSEYGGGYGYTF
TRBJ1-6	NA	NA	TRBV12-3/TRBV12-4	TGTGCCAGCAGTTTGAGCGGGGGTGGGTCACCCCTCCACTTT	CASSLSGGGSPLHF
TRBJ1-2	NA	NA	TRBV29-1	TGCAGCGTTGTTGGGTCAGGGAAAGATGGCTACACCTTC	CSVVGSGKDGYTF
TRBJ2-3	NA	NA	TRBV15	TGTGCCACCAGCACGCGGATAAGAGGGTCCACAGATACGCAGTATTTT	CATSTRIRGSTDTQYF
TRBJ2-3	NA	TRBD2	TRBV14	TGTGCCAGCAGCCAAGCCACGGGACTAGCTAGCACAGATACGCAGTATTTT	CASSQATGLASTDTQYF
TRBJ2-4	NA	NA	TRBV4-2	TGTGCCAGCAGCCCCTCCCTGGGCGCGCTAGCCAAAAACATTCAGTACTTC	CASSPSLGALAKNIQYF
TRBJ2-3	once	NA	TRBV6-2/TRBV6-3	TGTGCCAGCAGTCACAAGCGTAGCACAGATACGCAGTATTTT	CASSHKRSTDTQYF
TRBJ1-2	NA	NA	TRBV6-6	TGTGCCAGCAGTTACTCGACGATACCTGATGAGGGCTACACCTTC	CASSYSTIPDEGYTF
TRBJ1-1	NA	NA	TRBV29-1	TGCAGCGTTGGGGGCAGGGAGGGAGAAGGAATTGAAGCTTTCTTT	CSVGGREGEGIEAFF
TRBJ2-5	NA	TRBD2	TRBV29-1	TGCAGCGTTGTTGGGGGGGAAGAGACCCAGTACTTC	CSVVGGEETQYF
TRBJ1-3	NA	NA	TRBV11-2	TGTGCCAGCAGCTTCGGGGACACAACCATATATTTT	CASSFGDTTIYF
TRBJ2-7	NA	NA	TRBV6-5	TGTGCCACCCCCCTAGCGAGGAGTGGCGAGCAGTACTTC	CATPLARSGEQYF
TRBJ1-5	NA	NA	TRBV4-1	TGCGCCAGCAGCCAAGGAGAGGGGTTGGGTCAGCCCCAGCATTTT	CASSQGEGLGQPQHF
TRBJ2-3	once	TRBD2	TRBV4-3	TGCGCCAGCAGCCAAAAAACTAGCGGGGATGGAGATACGCAGTATTTT	CASSQKTSGDGDTQYF
TRBJ1-2	NA	NA	TRBV15	TGTGCCACCAGCAGAGATCAAATCGGGGATGGCTACACCTTC	CATSRDQIGDGYTF
TRBJ1-4	once	NA	TRBV3-1	TGTGCCAGCAGCCAACGGGGGGGCTGGGGAAAACTGTTTTTT	CASSQRGGWGKLFF
TRBJ2-1	NA	NA	TRBV24-1	TGTGCCACCAGTGATACAGGGGGGGTGGGCAATGAGCAGTTCTTC	CATSDTGGVGNEQFF
TRBJ2-7	NA	NA	TRBV7-8	TGTGCCAGCAGCTATCTTGGGGCTTCCTACGAGCAGTACTTC	CASSYLGASYEQYF
TRBJ1-1	NA	TRBD1	TRBV29-1	TGCAACGTCACAGGGGTTCCCATGGACACTGAAGCTTTCTTT	CNVTGVPMDTEAFF
TRBJ1-3	NA	NA	TRBV20-1	TGCAGTGCTAGAGCGGGAAACCTAAACACCATATATTTT	CSARAGNLNTIYF
TRBJ2-7	NA	TRBD1	TRBV10-3	TGTGCCATCAGGGAAGACAGGGGTCTATTCGAGCAGTACTTC	CAIREDRGLFEQYF
TRBJ1-4	NA	NA	TRBV4-1	TGCGCCAGCAGCCAAGCACGGGGGGTCTATGAAAAACTGTTTTTT	CASSQARGVYEKLFF
TRBJ2-1	NA	TRBD2	TRBV2	TGTGCCAGCACCGAGGGCGGGGGGCCTTACAATGAGCAGTTCTTC	CASTEGGGPYNEQFF
TRBJ1-2	NA	TRBD1	TRBV19	TGTGCCAGTAACCTGAACACATCGACAGGGACGCTTGATGGCTACACCTTC	CASNLNTSTGTLDGYTF
TRBJ1-2	NA	NA	TRBV13	TGTGCCAGCAGCTCAGGAACAGGGTCGAACTATGGCTACACCTTC	CASSSGTGSNYGYTF